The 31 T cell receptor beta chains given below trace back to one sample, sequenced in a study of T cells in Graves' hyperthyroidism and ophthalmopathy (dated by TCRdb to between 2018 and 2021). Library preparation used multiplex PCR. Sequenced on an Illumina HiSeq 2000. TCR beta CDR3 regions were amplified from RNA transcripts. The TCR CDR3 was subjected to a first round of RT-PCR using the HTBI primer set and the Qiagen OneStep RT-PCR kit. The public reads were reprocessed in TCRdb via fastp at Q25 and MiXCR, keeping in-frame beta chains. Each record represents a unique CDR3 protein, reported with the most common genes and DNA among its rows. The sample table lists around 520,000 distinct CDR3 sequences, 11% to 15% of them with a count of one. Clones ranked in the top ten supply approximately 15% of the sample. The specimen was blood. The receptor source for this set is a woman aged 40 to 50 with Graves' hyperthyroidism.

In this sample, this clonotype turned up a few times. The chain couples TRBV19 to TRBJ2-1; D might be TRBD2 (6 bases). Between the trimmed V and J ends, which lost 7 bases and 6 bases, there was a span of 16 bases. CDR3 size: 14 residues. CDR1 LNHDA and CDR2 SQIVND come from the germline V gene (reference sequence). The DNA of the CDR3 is TGTGCCAGTACCGACCGGGGGATAAGCAATGAGCAGTTCTTC. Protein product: CASTDRGISNEQFF.

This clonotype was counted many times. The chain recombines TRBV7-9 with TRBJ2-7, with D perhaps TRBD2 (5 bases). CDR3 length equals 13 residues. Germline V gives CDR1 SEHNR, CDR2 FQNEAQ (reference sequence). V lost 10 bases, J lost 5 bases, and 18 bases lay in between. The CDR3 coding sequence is TGTGCCACCCAAGTAGGGTCCGGGAACGAGCAGTACTTC. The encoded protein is CATQVGSGNEQYF.

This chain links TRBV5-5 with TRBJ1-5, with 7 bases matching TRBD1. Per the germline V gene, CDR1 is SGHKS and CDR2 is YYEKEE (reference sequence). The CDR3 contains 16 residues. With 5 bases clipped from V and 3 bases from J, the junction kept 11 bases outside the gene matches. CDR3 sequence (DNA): TGTGCCAGCAGTTTCGCCTTAGGGGGCCCCAATCAGCCCCAGCATTTT. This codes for CASSFALGGPNQPQHF.

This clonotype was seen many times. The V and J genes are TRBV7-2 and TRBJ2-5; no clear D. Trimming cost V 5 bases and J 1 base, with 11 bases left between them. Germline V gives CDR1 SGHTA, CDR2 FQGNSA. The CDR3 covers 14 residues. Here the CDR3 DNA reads TGTGCCAGCAGCAACCTGGCAATCCAAGAGACCCAGTACTTC. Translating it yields CASSNLAIQETQYF. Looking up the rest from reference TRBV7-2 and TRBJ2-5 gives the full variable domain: GAGVSQSPSNKVTEKGKDVELRCDPISGHTALYWYRQSLGQGLEFLIYFQGNSAPDKSGLPSDRFSAERTGGSVSTLTIQRTQQEDSAVYLCASSNLAIQETQYFGPGTRLLVL.

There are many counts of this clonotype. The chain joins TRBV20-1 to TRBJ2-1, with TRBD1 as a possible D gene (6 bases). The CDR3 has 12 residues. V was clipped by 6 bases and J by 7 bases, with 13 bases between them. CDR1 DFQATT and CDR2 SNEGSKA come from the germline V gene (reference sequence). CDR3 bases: TGCAGTGCCCAACACACAGGGAATGAGCAGTTCTTC. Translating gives CSAQHTGNEQFF.

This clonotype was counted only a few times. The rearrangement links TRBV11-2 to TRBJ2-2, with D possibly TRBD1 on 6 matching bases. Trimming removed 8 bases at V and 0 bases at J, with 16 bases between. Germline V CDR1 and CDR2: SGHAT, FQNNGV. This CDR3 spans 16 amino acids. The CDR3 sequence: CASRVTGSSNTGELFF. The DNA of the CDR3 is TGTGCCAGCCGAGTAACAGGGTCGTCGAACACCGGGGAGCTGTTTTTT.

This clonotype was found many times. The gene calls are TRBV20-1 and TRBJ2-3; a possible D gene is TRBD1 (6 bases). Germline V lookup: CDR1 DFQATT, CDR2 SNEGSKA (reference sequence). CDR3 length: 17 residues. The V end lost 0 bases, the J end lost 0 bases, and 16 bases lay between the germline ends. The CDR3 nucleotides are TGCAGTGCTAGAGATTTTTACGGGACAACTAGCACAGATACGCAGTATTTT. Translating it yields CSARDFYGTTSTDTQYF.

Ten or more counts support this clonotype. CDR3 nucleotide sequence: TGCAGTGCTAGATCACCGGGACTAGCGGGAGAGGAGACCCAGTACTTC. Its protein product is CSARSPGLAGEETQYF. The chain employs TRBV20-1 and TRBJ2-5, with TRBD2 identical over 14 bases. CDR1 DFQATT and CDR2 SNEGSKA come from the germline V gene (reference sequence). The CDR3 covers 16 residues. The trim removed 2 bases at V and 5 bases at J, leaving 7 bases unmatched.

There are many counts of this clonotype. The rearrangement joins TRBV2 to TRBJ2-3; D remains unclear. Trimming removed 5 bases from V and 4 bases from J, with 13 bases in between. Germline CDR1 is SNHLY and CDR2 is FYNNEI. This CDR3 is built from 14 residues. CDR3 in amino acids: CASSYFESSDTQYF. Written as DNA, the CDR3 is TGTGCCAGCAGTTATTTTGAATCGTCAGATACGCAGTATTTT.

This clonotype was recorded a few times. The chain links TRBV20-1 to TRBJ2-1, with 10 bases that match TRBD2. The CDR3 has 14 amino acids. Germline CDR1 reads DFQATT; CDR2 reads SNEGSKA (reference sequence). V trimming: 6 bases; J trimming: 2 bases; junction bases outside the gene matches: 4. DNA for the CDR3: TGCAGTGCGCTAGCGGGAGTGGCCTACAATGAGCAGTTCTTC. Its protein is CSALAGVAYNEQFF.

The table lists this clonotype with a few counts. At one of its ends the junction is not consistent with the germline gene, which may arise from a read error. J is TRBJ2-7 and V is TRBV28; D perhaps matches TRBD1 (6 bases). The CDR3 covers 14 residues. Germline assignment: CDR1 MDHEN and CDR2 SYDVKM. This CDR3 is CACSFGRGPYEQYF. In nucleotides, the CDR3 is TGTGCCTGCAGTTTCGGCAGGGGTCCCTACGAGCAGTACTTC.

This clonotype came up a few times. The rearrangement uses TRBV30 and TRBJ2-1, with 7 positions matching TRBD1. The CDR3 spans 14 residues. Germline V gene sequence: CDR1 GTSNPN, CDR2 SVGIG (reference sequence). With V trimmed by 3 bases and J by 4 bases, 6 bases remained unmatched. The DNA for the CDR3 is TGTGCCTGGAGAGACCGGGACAGATACAATGAGCAGTTCTTC. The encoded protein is CAWRDRDRYNEQFF.

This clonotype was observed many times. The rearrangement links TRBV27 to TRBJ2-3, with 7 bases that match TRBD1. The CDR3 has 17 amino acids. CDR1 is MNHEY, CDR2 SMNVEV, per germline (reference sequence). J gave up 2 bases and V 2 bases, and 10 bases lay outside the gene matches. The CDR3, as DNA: TGTGCCAGCAGTTTAAGGACAGGACTCGGGAACACAGATACGCAGTATTTT. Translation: CASSLRTGLGNTDTQYF.

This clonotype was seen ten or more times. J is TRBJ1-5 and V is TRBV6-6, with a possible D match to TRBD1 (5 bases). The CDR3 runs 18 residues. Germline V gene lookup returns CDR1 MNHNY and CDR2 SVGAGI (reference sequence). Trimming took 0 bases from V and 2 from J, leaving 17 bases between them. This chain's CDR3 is CASSYSQGGRLRNQPQHF. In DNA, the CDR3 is TGTGCCAGCAGTTACTCCCAGGGTGGCAGGCTTCGCAATCAGCCCCAGCATTTT.

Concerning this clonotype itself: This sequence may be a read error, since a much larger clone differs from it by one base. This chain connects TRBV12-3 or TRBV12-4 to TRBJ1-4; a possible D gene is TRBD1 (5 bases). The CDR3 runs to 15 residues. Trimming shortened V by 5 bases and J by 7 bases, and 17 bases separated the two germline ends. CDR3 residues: CASSALQDPSEKLFF. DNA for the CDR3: TGTGCCAGCAGTGCCCTACAGGACCCTAGTGAAAAACTGTTTTTT.

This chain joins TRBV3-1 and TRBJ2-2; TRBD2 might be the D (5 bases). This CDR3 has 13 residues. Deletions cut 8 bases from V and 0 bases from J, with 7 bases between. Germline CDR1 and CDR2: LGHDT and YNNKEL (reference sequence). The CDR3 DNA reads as TGTGCCAGCGGGGAGTCGAACACCGGGGAGCTGTTTTTT. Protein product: CASGESNTGELFF.

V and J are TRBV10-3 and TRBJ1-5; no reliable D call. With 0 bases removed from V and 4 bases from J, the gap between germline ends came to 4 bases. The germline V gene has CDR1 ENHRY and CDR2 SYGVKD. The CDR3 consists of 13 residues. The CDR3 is CAISESPNQPQHF. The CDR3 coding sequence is TGTGCCATCAGTGAGTCCCCTAATCAGCCCCAGCATTTT.

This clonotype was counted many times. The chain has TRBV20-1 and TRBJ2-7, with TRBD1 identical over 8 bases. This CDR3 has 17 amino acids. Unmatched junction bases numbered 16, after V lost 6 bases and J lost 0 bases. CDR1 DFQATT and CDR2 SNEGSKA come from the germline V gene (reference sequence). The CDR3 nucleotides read TGCAGTGCACCGGGGAAGAGACAGGGGTCGAGCTCCTACGAGCAGTACTTC. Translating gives CSAPGKRQGSSSYEQYF.

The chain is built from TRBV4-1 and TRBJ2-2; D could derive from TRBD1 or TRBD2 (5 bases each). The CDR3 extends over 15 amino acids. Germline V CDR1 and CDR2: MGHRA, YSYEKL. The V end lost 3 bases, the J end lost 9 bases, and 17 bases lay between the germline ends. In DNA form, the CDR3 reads TGCGCCAGCAGCCATGCCGGGACCCCTTTTCGGGAGCTGTTTTTT. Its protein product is CASSHAGTPFRELFF.

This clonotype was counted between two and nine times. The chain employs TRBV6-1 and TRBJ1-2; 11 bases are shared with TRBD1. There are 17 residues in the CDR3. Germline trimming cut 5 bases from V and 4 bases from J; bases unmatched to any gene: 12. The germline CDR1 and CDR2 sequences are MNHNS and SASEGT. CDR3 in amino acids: CASSPRDRGSPRYGYTF. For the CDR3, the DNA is TGTGCCAGCAGTCCGCGGGACAGGGGGTCCCCTCGCTATGGCTACACCTTC.

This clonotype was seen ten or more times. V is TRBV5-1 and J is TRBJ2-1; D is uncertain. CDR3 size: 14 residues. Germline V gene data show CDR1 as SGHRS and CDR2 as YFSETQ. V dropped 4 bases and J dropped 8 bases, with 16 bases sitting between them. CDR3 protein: CASSPVGLRDEQFF. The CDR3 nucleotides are TGCGCCAGCAGCCCCGTTGGCCTTAGGGATGAGCAGTTCTTC.

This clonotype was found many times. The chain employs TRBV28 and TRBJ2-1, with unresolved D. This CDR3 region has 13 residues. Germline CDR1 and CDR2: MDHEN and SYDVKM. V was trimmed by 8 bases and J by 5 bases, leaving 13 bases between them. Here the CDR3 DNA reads TGTGCCAGCGGCGCGCGGATCCACAATGAGCAGTTCTTC. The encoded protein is CASGARIHNEQFF.

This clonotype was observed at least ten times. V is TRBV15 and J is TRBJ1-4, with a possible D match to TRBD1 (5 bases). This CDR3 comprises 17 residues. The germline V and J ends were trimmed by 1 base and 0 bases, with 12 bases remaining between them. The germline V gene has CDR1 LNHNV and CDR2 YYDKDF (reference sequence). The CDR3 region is CATSRGILTATNEKLFF. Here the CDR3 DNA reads TGTGCCACCAGCAGAGGGATATTGACAGCAACTAATGAAAAACTGTTTTTT.

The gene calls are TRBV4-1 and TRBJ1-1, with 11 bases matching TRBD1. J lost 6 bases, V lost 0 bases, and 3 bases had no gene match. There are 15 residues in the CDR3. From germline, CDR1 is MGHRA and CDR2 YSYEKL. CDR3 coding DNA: TGCGCCAGCAGCCAAGAAGGACAGGGGGCATCTGAAGCTTTCTTT. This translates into CASSQEGQGASEAFF.

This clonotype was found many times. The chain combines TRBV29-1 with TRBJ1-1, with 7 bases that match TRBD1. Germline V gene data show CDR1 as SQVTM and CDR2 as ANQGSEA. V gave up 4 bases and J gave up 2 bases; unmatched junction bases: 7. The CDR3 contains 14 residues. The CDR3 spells CSVADRTANTEAFF. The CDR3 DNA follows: TGCAGCGTTGCGGACAGGACTGCCAACACTGAAGCTTTCTTT.

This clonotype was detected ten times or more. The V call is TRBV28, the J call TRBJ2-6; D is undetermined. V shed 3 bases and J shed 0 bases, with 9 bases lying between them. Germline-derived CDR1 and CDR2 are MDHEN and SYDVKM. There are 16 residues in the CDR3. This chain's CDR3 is CASSFALGSGANVLTF. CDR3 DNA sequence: TGTGCCAGCAGTTTCGCATTGGGCTCTGGGGCCAACGTCCTGACTTTC.

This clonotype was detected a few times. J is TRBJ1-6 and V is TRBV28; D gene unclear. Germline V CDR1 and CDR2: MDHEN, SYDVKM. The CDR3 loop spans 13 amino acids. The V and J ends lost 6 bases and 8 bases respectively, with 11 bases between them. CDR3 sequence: CASRGSRDSPLHF. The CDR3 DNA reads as TGTGCCAGCAGGGGGTCCCGGGATTCACCCCTCCACTTT.

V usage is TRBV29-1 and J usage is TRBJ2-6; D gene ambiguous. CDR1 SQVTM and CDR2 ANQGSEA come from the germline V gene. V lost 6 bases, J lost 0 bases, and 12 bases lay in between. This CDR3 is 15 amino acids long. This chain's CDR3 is CSVELQSSGANVLTF. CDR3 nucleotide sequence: TGCAGCGTCGAACTACAGAGCTCTGGGGCCAACGTCCTGACTTTC.

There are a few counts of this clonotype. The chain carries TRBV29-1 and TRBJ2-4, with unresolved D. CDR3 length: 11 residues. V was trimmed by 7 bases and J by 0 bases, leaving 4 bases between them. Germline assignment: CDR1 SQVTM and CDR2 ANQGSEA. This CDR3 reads CSGIAKNIQYF. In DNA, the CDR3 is TGCAGCGGGATAGCCAAAAACATTCAGTACTTC.

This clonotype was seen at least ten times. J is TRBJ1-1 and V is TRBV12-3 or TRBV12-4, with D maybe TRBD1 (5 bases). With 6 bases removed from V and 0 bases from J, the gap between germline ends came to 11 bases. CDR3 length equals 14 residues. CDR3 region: CASSRARVNTEAFF. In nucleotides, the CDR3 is TGTGCCAGCAGCAGGGCGCGGGTGAACACTGAAGCTTTCTTT.

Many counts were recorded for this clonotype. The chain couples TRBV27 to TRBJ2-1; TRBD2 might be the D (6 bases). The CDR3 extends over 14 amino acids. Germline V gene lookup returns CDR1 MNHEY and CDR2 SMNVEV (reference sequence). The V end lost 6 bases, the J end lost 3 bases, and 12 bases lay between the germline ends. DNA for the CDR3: TGTGCCAGCAGGCGGGACTCCTTCTACAATGAGCAGTTCTTC. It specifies CASRRDSFYNEQFF.